What follows is one T cell receptor beta chain and its context. This specimen comes from a study of blood T cell repertoires in COVID-19. Across the study: Samples taken during acute and convalescent COVID-19 were collected in the United States, Italy and Spain. In each case, the material was cDNA or gDNA derived from T cells, B-cell-depleted T cells, or PBMCs.

Assay: immunoSEQ multiplex PCR; the TCRdb copy retains only in-frame clones and omits some. Among 250,000 to 350,000 clones, 80% to 85% were seen once, and the ten largest hold around 14%. CDR3 length: 15 amino acids. Germline loops: CDR1 SGHTA, CDR2 FQGNSA. Trimming pared 4 bases from V and 6 bases from J, leaving 18 bases between. The source of this sequence is a person aged 70 to 80 with COVID-19, enrolled during active disease. Material: peripheral blood. The V and J genes are TRBV7-2 and TRBJ1-2; the D gene is possibly TRBD1 (5 bases). CDR3 loop: CASSYTQGGSHGYTF. CDR3 bases: TGTGCCAGCAGCTATACTCAGGGAGGGTCCCATGGCTACACCTTC. The full variable domain, in which reference TRBV7-2 and TRBJ1-2 provide the parts outside the CDR3, is GAGVSQSPSNKVTEKGKDVELRCDPISGHTALYWYRQSLGQGLEFLIYFQGNSAPDKSGLPSDRFSAERTGGSVSTLTIQRTQQEDSAVYLCASSYTQGGSHGYTFGSGTRLTVV.